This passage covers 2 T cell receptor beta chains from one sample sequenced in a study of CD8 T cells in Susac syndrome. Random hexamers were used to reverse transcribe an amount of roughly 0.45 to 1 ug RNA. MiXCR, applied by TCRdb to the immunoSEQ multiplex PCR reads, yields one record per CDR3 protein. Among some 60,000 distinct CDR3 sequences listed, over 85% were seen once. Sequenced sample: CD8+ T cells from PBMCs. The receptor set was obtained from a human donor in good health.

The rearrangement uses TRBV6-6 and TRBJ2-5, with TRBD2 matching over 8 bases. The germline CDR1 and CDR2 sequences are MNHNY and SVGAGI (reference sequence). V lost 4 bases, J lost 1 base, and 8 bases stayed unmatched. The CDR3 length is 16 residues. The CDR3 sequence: CASSSRGSGIQETQYF. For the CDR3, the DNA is TGTGCCAGCAGTTCCAGGGGTAGCGGGATCCAAGAGACCCAGTACTTC.

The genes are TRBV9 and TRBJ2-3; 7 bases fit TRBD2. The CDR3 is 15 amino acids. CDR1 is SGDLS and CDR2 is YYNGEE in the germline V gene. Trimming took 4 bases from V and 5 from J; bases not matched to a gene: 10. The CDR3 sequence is CASSLQAGYLDTQYF. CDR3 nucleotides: TGTGCCAGCAGCCTACAAGCGGGGTACTTAGATACGCAGTATTTT. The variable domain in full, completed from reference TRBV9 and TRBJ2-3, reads DSGVTQTPKHLITATGQRVTLRCSPRSGDLSVYWYQQSLDQGLQFLIQYYNGEERAKGNILERFSAQQFPDLHSELNLSSLELGDSALYFCASSLQAGYLDTQYFGPGTRLTVL.